This T cell receptor beta chain was found in a study of PD-1 blockade in mismatch repair-deficient tumors. Produced via immunoSEQ multiplex PCR; TCRdb's table is partial and in-frame only. Of about 100,000 clones detected, about 79% appear once; the ten largest clones hold approximately 6.8%. The TCR-sequenced patients were a few responders to pembrolizumab. This CDR3 comprises 14 residues. Germline-derived CDR1 and CDR2 are MNHNY and SVGAGI (reference sequence). Trimming removed 5 bases at V and 2 bases at J, with 10 bases between. This clonotype originated in an adult with mismatch repair-deficient cancer. V usage is TRBV6-6 and J usage is TRBJ1-3; TRBD1 is a possible D gene (6 bases). The sample in question was peripheral blood, obtained roughly eight months after starting pembrolizumab. The CDR3 spells CASSQGFPGNTIYF. CDR3 DNA sequence: TGTGCCAGCAGTCAGGGGTTCCCTGGAAACACCATATATTTT.